This T cell receptor beta chain appears in the sequencing data of a study of graft-versus-host responses after intestinal transplantation. As for the study in general: Each patient got anti-thymocyte globulin induction, then tacrolimus and steroids for around three years. General study results and limits: GvH clones appeared in recipient marrow, some first in ileum or blood. The highest levels of circulating GvH clones went along with early declines in HvG clones after transplant. Patients who carried graft-donor T cell macrochimerism also had high graft-versus-host to host-versus-graft clonal ratios in their allografts.

J was trimmed by 2 bases and V by 5 bases; bases with no gene match: 13. From germline, CDR1 is SGHRS and CDR2 YFSETQ. This CDR3 is built from 18 residues. In regard to this clone: Its antigen is not known.

Profiling relied on immunoSEQ multiplex PCR, and the TCRdb table lists in-frame clones only, not all of them. Of approximately 89,000 clones in the sample, 92% were seen once. The receptor comes from a human donor who received an intestinal transplant. V gene TRBV5-1 combines with J gene TRBJ2-5, with TRBD2 identical over 12 bases. Source: unstimulated CD4+ T cells sorted from spleen or lymph node cells, taken before intestinal transplant. The DNA for the CDR3 is TGCGCCAGCAGTTCGACCCCTAGACTAGCGGGAGATCAAGAGACCCAGTACTTC. It is translated as CASSSTPRLAGDQETQYF.